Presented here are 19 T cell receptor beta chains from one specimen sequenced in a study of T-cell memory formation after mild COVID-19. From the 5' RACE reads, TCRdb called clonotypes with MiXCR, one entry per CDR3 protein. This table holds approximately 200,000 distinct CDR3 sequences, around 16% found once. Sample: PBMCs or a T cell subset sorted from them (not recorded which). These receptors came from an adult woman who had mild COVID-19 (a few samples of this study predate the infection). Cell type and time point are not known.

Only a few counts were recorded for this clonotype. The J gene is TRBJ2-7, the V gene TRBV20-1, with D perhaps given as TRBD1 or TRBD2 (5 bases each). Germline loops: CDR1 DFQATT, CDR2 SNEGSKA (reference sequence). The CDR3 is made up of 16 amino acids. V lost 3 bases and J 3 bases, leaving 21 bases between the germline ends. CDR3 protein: CSASGSSSSGGYEQYF. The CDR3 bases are TGCAGTGCTAGTGGCAGCAGCTCAAGTGGGGGCTACGAGCAGTACTTC.

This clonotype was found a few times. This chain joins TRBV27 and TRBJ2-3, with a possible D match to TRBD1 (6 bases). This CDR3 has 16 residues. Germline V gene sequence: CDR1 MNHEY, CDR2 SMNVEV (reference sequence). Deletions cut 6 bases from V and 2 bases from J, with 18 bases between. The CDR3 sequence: CASSFLPTGFTDTQYF. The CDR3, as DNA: TGTGCCAGCAGCTTTCTACCTACAGGGTTCACAGATACGCAGTATTTT.

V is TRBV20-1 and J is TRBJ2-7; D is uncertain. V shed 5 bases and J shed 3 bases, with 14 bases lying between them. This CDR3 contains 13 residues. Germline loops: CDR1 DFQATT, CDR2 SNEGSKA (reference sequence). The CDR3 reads CSAARTAVYEQYF. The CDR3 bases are TGCAGTGCTGCAAGGACGGCCGTCTACGAGCAGTACTTC.

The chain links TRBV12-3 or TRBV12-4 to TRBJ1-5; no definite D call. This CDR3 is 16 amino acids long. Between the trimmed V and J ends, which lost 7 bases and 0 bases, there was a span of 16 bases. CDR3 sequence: CASTHLGSYSNQPQHF. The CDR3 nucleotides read TGTGCCAGCACCCACCTCGGCAGCTATAGCAATCAGCCCCAGCATTTT.

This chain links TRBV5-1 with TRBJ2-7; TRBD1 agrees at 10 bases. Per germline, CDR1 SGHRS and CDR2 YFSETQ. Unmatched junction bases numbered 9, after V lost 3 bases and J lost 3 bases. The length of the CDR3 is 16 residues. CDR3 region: CASSWGRDRGRYEQYF. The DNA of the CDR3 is TGCGCCAGCAGCTGGGGACGGGACAGGGGTCGCTACGAGCAGTACTTC.

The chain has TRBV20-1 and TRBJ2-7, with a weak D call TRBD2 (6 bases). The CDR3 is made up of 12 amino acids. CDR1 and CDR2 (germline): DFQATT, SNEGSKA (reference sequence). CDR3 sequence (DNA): TGCAGCGCCTGGAGGGCCCAGAACGAGCAGTACTTC. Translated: CSAWRAQNEQYF.

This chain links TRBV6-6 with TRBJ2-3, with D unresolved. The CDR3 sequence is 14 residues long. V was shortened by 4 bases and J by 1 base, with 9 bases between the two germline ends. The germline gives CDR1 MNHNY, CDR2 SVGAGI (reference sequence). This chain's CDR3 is CASSFDPRTDTQYF. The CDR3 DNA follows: TGTGCCAGCAGTTTCGACCCCCGCACAGATACGCAGTATTTT.

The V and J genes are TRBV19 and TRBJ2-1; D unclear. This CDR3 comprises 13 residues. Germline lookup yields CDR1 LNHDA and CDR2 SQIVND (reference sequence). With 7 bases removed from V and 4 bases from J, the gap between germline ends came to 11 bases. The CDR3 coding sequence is TGTGCCAGTATGGCCTGGGGTTACAATGAGCAGTTCTTC. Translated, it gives CASMAWGYNEQFF.

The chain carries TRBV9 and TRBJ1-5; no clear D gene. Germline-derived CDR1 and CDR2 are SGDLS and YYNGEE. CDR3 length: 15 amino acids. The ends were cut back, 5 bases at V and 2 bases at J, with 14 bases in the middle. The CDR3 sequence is CASRATRVGNQPQHF. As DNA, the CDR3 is TGTGCCAGCAGAGCGACAAGGGTTGGCAATCAGCCCCAGCATTTT.

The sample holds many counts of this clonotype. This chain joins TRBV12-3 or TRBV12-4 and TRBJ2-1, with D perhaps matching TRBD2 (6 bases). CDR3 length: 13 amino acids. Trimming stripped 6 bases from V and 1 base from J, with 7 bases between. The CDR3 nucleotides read TGTGCCAGCAGGCGGGATTCCTACAATGAGCAGTTCTTC. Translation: CASRRDSYNEQFF.

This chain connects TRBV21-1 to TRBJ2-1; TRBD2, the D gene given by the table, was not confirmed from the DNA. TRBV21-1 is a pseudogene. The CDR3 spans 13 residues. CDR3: CASSGRESNEQFF. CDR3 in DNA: TGTGCCAGCAGCGGGCGGGAGTCTAATGAGCAGTTCTTC.

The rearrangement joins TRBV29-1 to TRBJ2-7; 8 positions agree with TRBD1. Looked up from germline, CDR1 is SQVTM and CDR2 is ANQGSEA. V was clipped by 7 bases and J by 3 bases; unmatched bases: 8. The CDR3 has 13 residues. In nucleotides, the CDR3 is TGCAGCGCGACAGGGGCAGGAGACTACGAGCAGTACTTC. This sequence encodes CSATGAGDYEQYF.

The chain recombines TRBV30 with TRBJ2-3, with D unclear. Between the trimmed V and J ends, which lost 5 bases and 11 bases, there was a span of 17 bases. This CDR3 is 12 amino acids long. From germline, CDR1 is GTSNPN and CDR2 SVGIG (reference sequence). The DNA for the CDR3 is TGTGCCTGGTCTCTAGTGAGTATTGTGCAGTATTTT. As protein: CAWSLVSIVQYF.

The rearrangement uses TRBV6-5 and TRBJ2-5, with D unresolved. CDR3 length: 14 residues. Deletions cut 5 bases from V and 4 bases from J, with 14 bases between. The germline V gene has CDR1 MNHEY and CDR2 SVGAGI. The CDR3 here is CASSRSRETETQYF. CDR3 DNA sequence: TGTGCCAGCAGTCGCAGTAGGGAAACAGAGACCCAGTACTTC.

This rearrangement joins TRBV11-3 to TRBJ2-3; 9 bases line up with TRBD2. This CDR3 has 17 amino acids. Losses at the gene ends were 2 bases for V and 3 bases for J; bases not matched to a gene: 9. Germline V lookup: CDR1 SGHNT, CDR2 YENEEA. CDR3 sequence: CASSLRSGRSSTDTQYF. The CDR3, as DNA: TGTGCCAGCAGCTTAAGGAGCGGGAGGTCGTCAACAGATACGCAGTATTTT. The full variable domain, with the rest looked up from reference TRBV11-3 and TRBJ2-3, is EAGVVQSPRYKIIEKKQPVAFWCNPISGHNTLYWYLQNLGQGPELLIRYENEEAVDDSQLPKDRFSAERLKGVDSTLKIQPAELGDSAVYLCASSLRSGRSSTDTQYFGPGTRLTVL.

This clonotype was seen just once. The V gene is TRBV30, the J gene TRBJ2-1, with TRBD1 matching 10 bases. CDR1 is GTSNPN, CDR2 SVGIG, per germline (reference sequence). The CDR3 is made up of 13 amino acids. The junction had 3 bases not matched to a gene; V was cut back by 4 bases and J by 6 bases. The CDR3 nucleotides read TGTGCCTGGACTGACAGGGGGCTCAATGAGCAGTTCTTC. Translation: CAWTDRGLNEQFF.

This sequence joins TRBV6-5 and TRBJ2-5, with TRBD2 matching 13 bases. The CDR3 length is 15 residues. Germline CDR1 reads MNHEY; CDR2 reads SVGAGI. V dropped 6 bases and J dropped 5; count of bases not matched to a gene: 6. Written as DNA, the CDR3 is TGTGCCAGCAGAAAACTAGCGGGAGGGCGGGAGACCCAGTACTTC. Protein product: CASRKLAGGRETQYF.

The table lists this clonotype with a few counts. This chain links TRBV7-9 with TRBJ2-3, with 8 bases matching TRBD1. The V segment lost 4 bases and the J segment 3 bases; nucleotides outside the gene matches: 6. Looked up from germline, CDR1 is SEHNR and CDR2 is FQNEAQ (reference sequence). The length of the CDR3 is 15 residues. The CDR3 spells CASSSRQGWTDTQYF. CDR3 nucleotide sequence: TGTGCCAGCAGCTCCCGACAGGGGTGGACAGATACGCAGTATTTT.

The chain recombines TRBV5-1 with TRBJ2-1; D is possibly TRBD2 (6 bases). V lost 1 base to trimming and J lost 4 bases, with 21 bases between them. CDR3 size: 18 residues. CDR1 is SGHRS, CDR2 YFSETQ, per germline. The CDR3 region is CASSLRAWMGGRYNEQFF. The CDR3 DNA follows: TGCGCCAGCAGCTTGAGAGCCTGGATGGGAGGACGTTACAATGAGCAGTTCTTC.